The rows below give T cell receptor beta chains drawn from one sample of a study of cytomegalovirus exposure and HLA in healthy donors. TCRdb keeps only in-frame clones here, not all; method: immunoSEQ multiplex PCR. The sample includes some 130,000 clones, 75% to 90% of them seen just once. Sequenced input: PBMCs. These TCRs come from a middle-aged woman in good health and CMV-seronegative. Each CDR3 is given with its conserved first and last residue. The D gene is left open where the match is weak. Clone size is shown for a subset of rows, as once, few, many or a class of expanded clone.

j_call: TRBJ2-7; clone_size: .; v_call: TRBV7-9; d_call: TRBD1; cdr3_nt: TGTGCCAGCAGCCTGGACAGGGGGGGCGAGCAGTACTTC; cdr3_aa: CASSLDRGGEQYF
j_call: TRBJ2-3; clone_size: .; v_call: TRBV4-1; d_call: TRBD1; cdr3_nt: TGCGCCAGCAGCCAAATGCAGGGGGTAAACACAGATACGCAGTATTTT; cdr3_aa: CASSQMQGVNTDTQYF
j_call: TRBJ1-5; clone_size: .; v_call: TRBV5-1; d_call: .; cdr3_nt: TGCGCCAGCAGCTCGGAAAGGGGGGGGGAGCCCCAGCATTTT; cdr3_aa: CASSSERGGEPQHF
j_call: TRBJ1-1; clone_size: .; v_call: TRBV19; d_call: TRBD1; cdr3_nt: TGTGCCAGTAGTTGGGCAGGGGGCGCTGGGGCTTTCTTT; cdr3_aa: CASSWAGGAGAFF
j_call: TRBJ1-1; clone_size: .; v_call: TRBV14; d_call: .; cdr3_nt: TGTGCCAGCAGCCAAGGAGCGAACACTGAAGCTTTCTTT; cdr3_aa: CASSQGANTEAFF
j_call: TRBJ1-1; clone_size: .; v_call: TRBV9; d_call: TRBD1; cdr3_nt: TGTGCCAGCAGCGACCCCGGGACAGGGAGAACTGAAGCTTTCTTT; cdr3_aa: CASSDPGTGRTEAFF
j_call: TRBJ2-1; clone_size: .; v_call: TRBV7-7; d_call: TRBD2; cdr3_nt: TGTGCTAGCAGCTCCGGACTAGGCAATGAGCAGTTCTTC; cdr3_aa: CASSSGLGNEQFF
j_call: TRBJ1-6; clone_size: .; v_call: TRBV10-3; d_call: .; cdr3_nt: TGTGCCATCAGTGAGTCGTATGATTCACCCCTCCACTTT; cdr3_aa: CAISESYDSPLHF
j_call: TRBJ1-1; clone_size: .; v_call: TRBV4-1; d_call: TRBD1; cdr3_nt: TGTGCCCGCAGCCAAGTGGGGACAGGGGGAACTGAAGCTTTCTTT; cdr3_aa: CARSQVGTGGTEAFF
j_call: TRBJ2-1; clone_size: .; v_call: TRBV7-2; d_call: .; cdr3_nt: TGTGCCAGCAGCTTAGCGGGACACTTGTCGGGTGAGCAGTTCTTC; cdr3_aa: CASSLAGHLSGEQFF
j_call: TRBJ2-7; clone_size: .; v_call: TRBV6-6; d_call: TRBD1; cdr3_nt: TGTGCCAGCAGTTACTCTACCGGGACAGGGGCACGGGAGCAGTACTTC; cdr3_aa: CASSYSTGTGAREQYF
j_call: TRBJ2-3; clone_size: .; v_call: TRBV4-1; d_call: TRBD2; cdr3_nt: TGCGCCAGCAGCCAAGCGGGACTAGCAACCACAGATACGCAGTATTTT; cdr3_aa: CASSQAGLATTDTQYF
j_call: TRBJ2-7; clone_size: few; v_call: TRBV5-6; d_call: .; cdr3_nt: TGTGCCAGCAGCTTGTTCCCCGGAGACTACGAGCAGTACTTC; cdr3_aa: CASSLFPGDYEQYF
j_call: TRBJ2-5; clone_size: .; v_call: TRBV5-1; d_call: .; cdr3_nt: TGCGCCAGCAGCCCAGGGCTAGAGACCCAGTACTTC; cdr3_aa: CASSPGLETQYF
j_call: TRBJ2-2; clone_size: .; v_call: TRBV4-3; d_call: TRBD1; cdr3_nt: TGCGCCAGCAGCCAGGACAGGGCCGGGGAGCTGTTTTTT; cdr3_aa: CASSQDRAGELFF
j_call: TRBJ2-7; clone_size: few; v_call: TRBV28; d_call: TRBD2; cdr3_nt: TGTGCCAGCAGTTTAGTGGGAGGGCCTCACGAGCAGTACTTC; cdr3_aa: CASSLVGGPHEQYF
j_call: TRBJ2-3; clone_size: .; v_call: TRBV2; d_call: .; cdr3_nt: TGTGCCAGCGCCGAGGACAATCTAGTCACAGATACGCAGTATTTT; cdr3_aa: CASAEDNLVTDTQYF
j_call: TRBJ2-3; clone_size: .; v_call: TRBV4-2; d_call: TRBD2; cdr3_nt: TGTGCCAGCAGCCAAGATTGGCGCCCGGGGGGTGAAGCGGGAACCGCAGATACGCAGTATTTT; cdr3_aa: CASSQDWRPGGEAGTADTQYF
j_call: TRBJ2-5; clone_size: .; v_call: TRBV11-1; d_call: TRBD1; cdr3_nt: TGTGCCAGCAGCTTGTCCGGCAGGGGGCGACAAGAGACCCAGTACTTC; cdr3_aa: CASSLSGRGRQETQYF
j_call: TRBJ1-2; clone_size: .; v_call: TRBV28; d_call: .; cdr3_nt: TGTGCCAGCAGTTTGCCCAGGGGCGACCCAAACTTTGGCTACACCTTC; cdr3_aa: CASSLPRGDPNFGYTF
j_call: TRBJ2-2; clone_size: .; v_call: TRBV28; d_call: TRBD2; cdr3_nt: TGTGCCAGCAGTGGGACTAGCCTAACCGGGGAGCTGTTTTTT; cdr3_aa: CASSGTSLTGELFF
j_call: TRBJ1-5; clone_size: once; v_call: TRBV6-1; d_call: .; cdr3_nt: TGTGCCAGCAGCACCGCGGGGGAAGGATGGAAGCCCCAGCATTTT; cdr3_aa: CASSTAGEGWKPQHF
j_call: TRBJ2-1; clone_size: .; v_call: TRBV7-3; d_call: TRBD2; cdr3_nt: TGTGCCAGCGCTAGCGGGGCCTACAATGAGCAGTTCTTC; cdr3_aa: CASASGAYNEQFF
j_call: TRBJ1-2; clone_size: .; v_call: TRBV7-2; d_call: TRBD1; cdr3_nt: TGTGCCAGCAGCCGGGACAGGGGAGGTGGCTACACCTTC; cdr3_aa: CASSRDRGGGYTF
j_call: TRBJ1-2; clone_size: .; v_call: TRBV5-5; d_call: .; cdr3_nt: TGTGCCAGCAGCTCGAGACGGGAGCCAGGATATGGCTACACCTTC; cdr3_aa: CASSSRREPGYGYTF
j_call: TRBJ1-1; clone_size: few; v_call: TRBV2; d_call: .; cdr3_nt: TGTGCCAGTCTGTCTGGGGGGGGAACTGAAGCTTTCTTT; cdr3_aa: CASLSGGGTEAFF
j_call: TRBJ2-1; clone_size: .; v_call: TRBV7-2; d_call: TRBD2; cdr3_nt: TGTGCCAGCAGCCCGCTAGCGGGAGCTAACAATGAGCAGTTCTTC; cdr3_aa: CASSPLAGANNEQFF
j_call: TRBJ2-2; clone_size: .; v_call: TRBV5-5; d_call: .; cdr3_nt: TGTGCCAGCAGCTTGTTCGACAGCACCGGGGAGCTGTTTTTT; cdr3_aa: CASSLFDSTGELFF
j_call: TRBJ2-3; clone_size: .; v_call: TRBV4-3; d_call: TRBD1; cdr3_nt: TGCGCCAGCAGCCAAGGCAAGGCAGGGGGCTTTACAGATACGCAGTATTTT; cdr3_aa: CASSQGKAGGFTDTQYF
j_call: TRBJ1-2; clone_size: .; v_call: TRBV28; d_call: .; cdr3_nt: TGTGCCAGCAGGATTCCCTCGACAGTCAACTATGGCTACACCTTC; cdr3_aa: CASRIPSTVNYGYTF
j_call: TRBJ1-1; clone_size: .; v_call: TRBV19; d_call: TRBD1; cdr3_nt: TGTGCCAGTAGTAAGCCCCGGACAGGAAACACTGAAGCTTTCTTT; cdr3_aa: CASSKPRTGNTEAFF
j_call: TRBJ1-4; clone_size: few; v_call: TRBV5-6; d_call: TRBD1; cdr3_nt: TGTGCCAGCAGCCCAGGATGGGACAGCGCAACTAATGAAAAACTGTTTTTT; cdr3_aa: CASSPGWDSATNEKLFF
j_call: TRBJ2-7; clone_size: .; v_call: TRBV5-6; d_call: .; cdr3_nt: TGTGCCAGCAGCTTGGGGCCAGGCTATACCTACGAGCAGTACTTC; cdr3_aa: CASSLGPGYTYEQYF
j_call: TRBJ2-7; clone_size: .; v_call: TRBV4-2; d_call: TRBD2; cdr3_nt: TGTGCCAGCAGCTCCACTAACCTCCTAGCGGGAGGTGGCAACGAGCAGTACTTC; cdr3_aa: CASSSTNLLAGGGNEQYF
j_call: TRBJ2-7; clone_size: .; v_call: TRBV6-5; d_call: .; cdr3_nt: TGTGCCAGCAGTTACCCTGTTACCTACGAGCAGTACTTC; cdr3_aa: CASSYPVTYEQYF
j_call: TRBJ2-7; clone_size: .; v_call: TRBV7-9; d_call: .; cdr3_nt: TGTGCCAGCAGCTCCCCCTCTTCGGGTCCCTACGAGCAGTACTTC; cdr3_aa: CASSSPSSGPYEQYF
j_call: TRBJ2-5; clone_size: .; v_call: TRBV27; d_call: .; cdr3_nt: TGTGCCAGCAGTGGCAGGGGGGCCGAGGTGTGGACCCAGTACTTC; cdr3_aa: CASSGRGAEVWTQYF
j_call: TRBJ2-2; clone_size: .; v_call: TRBV7-9; d_call: TRBD2; cdr3_nt: TGTGCCAGCAGCCCTAGGGAGGGGAACTACACCGGGGAGCTGTTTTTT; cdr3_aa: CASSPREGNYTGELFF
j_call: TRBJ1-1; clone_size: .; v_call: TRBV28; d_call: TRBD1; cdr3_nt: TGTGCCAGCAGTTTCCCCCTCGGGACAGTGACTGAAGCTTTCTTT; cdr3_aa: CASSFPLGTVTEAFF
j_call: TRBJ1-6; clone_size: .; v_call: TRBV6-5; d_call: TRBD1; cdr3_nt: TGTGCCAGCAGGTCTGGAACAGGGGTCTCACCCCTCCACTTT; cdr3_aa: CASRSGTGVSPLHF
j_call: TRBJ2-7; clone_size: .; v_call: TRBV5-6; d_call: .; cdr3_nt: TGTGCCAGCAGCTTGGTGGGGAGAACCTACGAGCAGTACTTC; cdr3_aa: CASSLVGRTYEQYF
j_call: TRBJ1-5; clone_size: .; v_call: TRBV27; d_call: TRBD1; cdr3_nt: TGTGCCAGCAGTTTATACAGGGGTGACAATCAGCCCCAGCATTTT; cdr3_aa: CASSLYRGDNQPQHF
j_call: TRBJ2-7; clone_size: few; v_call: TRBV7-2; d_call: .; cdr3_nt: TGTGCCAGCAGCTTAAGTTTGAGTTCCCCCGAGCAGTACTTC; cdr3_aa: CASSLSLSSPEQYF
j_call: TRBJ1-6; clone_size: .; v_call: TRBV4-1; d_call: .; cdr3_nt: TGCGCCAGCAGCCAAGGGCCCCGTAATTCACCCCTCCACTTT; cdr3_aa: CASSQGPRNSPLHF
j_call: TRBJ2-3; clone_size: .; v_call: TRBV19; d_call: TRBD2; cdr3_nt: TGTGCCAGTAGTACCGGACTAGCGCCCTCAGATACGCAGTATTTT; cdr3_aa: CASSTGLAPSDTQYF
j_call: TRBJ1-1; clone_size: .; v_call: TRBV6-6; d_call: TRBD1; cdr3_nt: TGTGCCAGCAGTTACTTCGGGACAGGGGGCACTGAAGCTTTCTTT; cdr3_aa: CASSYFGTGGTEAFF
j_call: TRBJ1-1; clone_size: .; v_call: TRBV4-1; d_call: .; cdr3_nt: TGCGCCAGCAGCCAAGAACTTTCTCGGGCTTTCTTT; cdr3_aa: CASSQELSRAFF
j_call: TRBJ1-1; clone_size: .; v_call: TRBV27; d_call: .; cdr3_nt: TGTGCCAGCCGGCTGGGCCCCGGCTGGACTGAAGCTTTCTTT; cdr3_aa: CASRLGPGWTEAFF
j_call: TRBJ2-2; clone_size: .; v_call: TRBV5-1; d_call: .; cdr3_nt: TGCGCCAGCAGCTTGGGTGGCTCAGGGTTCACCGGGGAGCTGTTTTTT; cdr3_aa: CASSLGGSGFTGELFF
j_call: TRBJ1-2; clone_size: once; v_call: TRBV7-2; d_call: .; cdr3_nt: TGTGCCAGCAGCTTAGCTGGCGCGGCTAACTATGGCTACACCTTC; cdr3_aa: CASSLAGAANYGYTF
j_call: TRBJ2-3; clone_size: .; v_call: TRBV5-1; d_call: .; cdr3_nt: TGCGCCAGCAGCTTGGGGAGCCAAAGAGATACGCAGTATTTT; cdr3_aa: CASSLGSQRDTQYF
j_call: TRBJ1-5; clone_size: .; v_call: TRBV19; d_call: .; cdr3_nt: TGTGCCAGTAGTGTCGGGCAGGGTCCCAGGCCGAATCAGCCCCAGCATTTT; cdr3_aa: CASSVGQGPRPNQPQHF
j_call: TRBJ1-1; clone_size: .; v_call: TRBV2; d_call: .; cdr3_nt: TGTGCCAGCAGCCTCGACACGGCTGAAGCTTTCTTT; cdr3_aa: CASSLDTAEAFF
j_call: TRBJ2-1; clone_size: .; v_call: TRBV7-8; d_call: .; cdr3_nt: TGTGCCAGCAGCTTAGTAGCGAGGAATGAGCAGTTCTTC; cdr3_aa: CASSLVARNEQFF